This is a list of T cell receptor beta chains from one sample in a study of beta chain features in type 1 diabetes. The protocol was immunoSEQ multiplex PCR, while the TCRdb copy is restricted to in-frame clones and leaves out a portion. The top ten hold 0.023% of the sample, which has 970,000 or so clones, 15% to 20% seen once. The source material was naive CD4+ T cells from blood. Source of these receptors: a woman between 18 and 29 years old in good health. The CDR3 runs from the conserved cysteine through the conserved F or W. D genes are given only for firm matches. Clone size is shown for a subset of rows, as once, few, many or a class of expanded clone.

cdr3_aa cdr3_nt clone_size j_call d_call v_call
CASSLQGPLGEAFF TGTGCCAGCAGCTTACAGGGCCCTTTAGGTGAAGCTTTCTTT . TRBJ1-1 . TRBV7-9
CASSLEAAESSYEQYF TGTGCCAGCAGCTTAGAGGCAGCTGAAAGCTCCTACGAGCAGTACTTC few TRBJ2-7 . TRBV7-6
CASSPPGRELSTEAFF TGTGCCAGCTCACCACCGGGCAGGGAGCTTAGCACTGAAGCTTTCTTT . TRBJ1-1 . TRBV18
CASSMGWGHNQPQHF TGTGCCAGTAGTATGGGATGGGGCCACAATCAGCCCCAGCATTTT few TRBJ1-5 . TRBV19
CASSLGASGRLSEQYF TGTGCCAGCAGCTTGGGAGCTAGCGGGAGGCTTTCCGAGCAGTACTTC . TRBJ2-7 TRBD2 TRBV5-4
CASSTPGLAGDEQFF TGTGCCAGCAGTACCCCGGGACTAGCGGGAGACGAGCAGTTCTTC . TRBJ2-1 TRBD2 TRBV28
CASGNPGQGFGSGYTF TGTGCCAGCGGAAATCCGGGACAGGGATTCGGGAGTGGCTACACCTTC . TRBJ1-2 TRBD1 TRBV4-2
CASSTDNNYGYTF TGCGCCAGCAGTACGGACAATAACTATGGCTACACCTTC few TRBJ1-2 . TRBV5-1
CASSIRIATGELFF TGTGCCAGTAGTATTCGGATAGCCACCGGGGAGCTGTTTTTT few TRBJ2-2 . TRBV19
CASSQDRAGYQPQHF TGTGCCAGCTCCCAAGACAGGGCCGGATATCAGCCCCAGCATTTT few TRBJ1-5 TRBD1 TRBV18
CASSLAGRGTDTQYF TGTGCCAGCAGCTTAGCAGGGAGGGGGACAGATACGCAGTATTTT . TRBJ2-3 . TRBV7-2
CATIPSPPSASEAFF TGTGCCACGATCCCCAGTCCCCCTTCTGCCAGTGAAGCTTTCTTT . TRBJ1-1 . TRBV28
CASSDEQGAAQPQHF TGTGCCAGCAGTGACGAACAGGGGGCTGCTCAGCCCCAGCATTTT . TRBJ1-5 TRBD1 TRBV2
CASSQYIEINEQFF TGCGCCAGCAGCCAATACATAGAAATCAATGAGCAGTTCTTC few TRBJ2-1 . TRBV4-3
CASSVGGLATSYNEQFF TGTGCCAGCAGCGTAGGGGGACTAGCTACCTCCTACAATGAGCAGTTCTTC . TRBJ2-1 TRBD2 TRBV9
CASRPGGRMQETQYF TGTGCCAGCCGGCCCGGTGGGCGGATGCAAGAGACCCAGTACTTC . TRBJ2-5 . TRBV28
CASSLLGAVLNTEAFF TGTGCCAGCAGCTTATTAGGGGCGGTATTGAACACTGAAGCTTTCTTT few TRBJ1-1 . TRBV7-9
CSTRGGRGRNYGYTF TGCAGCACCCGCGGGGGTCGGGGGCGCAACTATGGCTACACCTTC . TRBJ1-2 . TRBV29-1
CASSYGLAGNYNEQFF TGCGCCAGCAGCTACGGACTAGCGGGGAATTACAATGAGCAGTTCTTC . TRBJ2-1 TRBD2 TRBV5-1
CASSPNQGYGYTF TGTGCCAGCTCACCGAATCAAGGGTATGGCTACACCTTC . TRBJ1-2 . TRBV18
CASSQGVASGMNEQYF TGCGCCAGCAGCCAAGGAGTGGCTAGCGGGATGAACGAGCAGTACTTC . TRBJ2-7 TRBD2 TRBV4-3
CASSAEGTLNTEAFF TGTGCCAGCAGCGCCGAAGGGACCCTTAACACTGAAGCTTTCTTT . TRBJ1-1 . TRBV9
CASSFASGPYEQYF TGTGCCAGCAGTTTTGCTAGCGGTCCCTACGAGCAGTACTTC . TRBJ2-7 TRBD2 TRBV9
CASSRDSLSYEQYF TGTGCCAGTAGCAGGGACAGTCTTTCCTACGAGCAGTACTTC . TRBJ2-7 TRBD1 TRBV19
CASRRIFGTSGYYNEQFF TGTGCCAGCAGACGTATTTTCGGGACTAGCGGATACTACAATGAGCAGTTCTTC . TRBJ2-1 TRBD2 TRBV7-8
CASSFGTENTGELFF TGTGCCAGCAGTTTTGGGACAGAGAACACCGGGGAGCTGTTTTTT . TRBJ2-2 TRBD1 TRBV27
CASSLRVAEEQYF TGTGCCAGCAGCTTAAGAGTGGCGGAAGAGCAGTACTTC . TRBJ2-7 . TRBV7-9
CASSFSGRAGNEQFF TGTGCCAGCAGCTTCAGCGGGAGGGCTGGCAATGAGCAGTTCTTC few TRBJ2-1 TRBD2 TRBV11-2
CASSLIPYEQYF TGTGCCAGCAGCTTAATCCCCTACGAGCAGTACTTC . TRBJ2-7 . TRBV7-9
CASSPPNRKVVGSAGELFF TGTGCCAGCTCACCACCGAACCGGAAGGTAGTTGGGTCAGCCGGGGAGCTGTTTTTT few TRBJ2-2 . TRBV18
CASSLVMSYNEQFF TGTGCCAGCAGCTTAGTAATGTCCTACAATGAGCAGTTCTTC few TRBJ2-1 . TRBV7-8
CASSEPGLAGSREQYF TGTGCCAGCAGTGAACCGGGACTAGCGGGATCGCGCGAGCAGTACTTC many TRBJ2-7 TRBD2 TRBV25-1
CASSPGPGPTDTQYF TGTGCCAGCAGTCCCGGACCCGGACCCACAGATACGCAGTATTTT few TRBJ2-3 . TRBV16
CASSPSEGAGELFF TGTGCCAGCTCACCCTCGGAGGGGGCCGGGGAGCTGTTTTTT . TRBJ2-2 . TRBV18
CASSITGDNEQFF TGCGCCAGCAGCATCACAGGGGACAATGAGCAGTTCTTC few TRBJ2-1 TRBD1 TRBV5-1
CASSHDRGRLDEQYF TGTGCCAGCAGCCATGACAGGGGGCGCCTGGACGAGCAGTACTTC . TRBJ2-7 TRBD1 TRBV7-9
CSAFGGAEWAYEQYF TGCAGCGCCTTTGGCGGGGCGGAGTGGGCCTACGAGCAGTACTTC few TRBJ2-7 . TRBV29-1
CASSQERLGPPGQFF TGCGCCAGCAGCCAAGAGAGACTAGGGCCTCCAGGGCAGTTCTTC . TRBJ2-1 . TRBV4-1
CASSQSTGATGELFF TGCGCCAGCAGCCAATCGACAGGGGCCACCGGGGAGCTGTTTTTT few TRBJ2-2 TRBD1 TRBV4-1
CASSLRTGGGSEQFF TGTGCCAGCAGCTTAAGGACAGGGGGTGGGAGTGAGCAGTTCTTC . TRBJ2-1 TRBD1 TRBV7-6
CASSYRPLNTEAFF TGTGCCAGCAGTTACAGGCCCTTGAACACTGAAGCTTTCTTT few TRBJ1-1 . TRBV2
CASSPKPAGSGANVLTF TGTGCCAGCAGCCCAAAACCGGCAGGGTCTGGGGCCAACGTCCTGACTTTC . TRBJ2-6 . TRBV9
CASSLGGGSRVEQYF TGTGCCAGCAGCTTAGGAGGGGGGAGCCGGGTCGAGCAGTACTTC . TRBJ2-7 . TRBV7-2
CASSSDGNNYGYTF TGTGCCAGCAGCTCGGACGGGAATAACTATGGCTACACCTTC few TRBJ1-2 . TRBV7-3
CSVARDRGYEQYF TGCAGCGTTGCGCGGGACAGGGGGTACGAGCAGTACTTC . TRBJ2-7 TRBD1 TRBV29-1
CASSPGLAGGSGKNIQYF TGTGCCAGCAGCCCCGGACTAGCGGGAGGTTCAGGGAAAAACATTCAGTACTTC . TRBJ2-4 TRBD2 TRBV28
CASSYTGGVSGANVLTF TGTGCCAGCAGCTACACAGGGGGCGTCTCTGGGGCCAACGTCCTGACTTTC . TRBJ2-6 TRBD1 TRBV7-3
CASSLTGTGVRDTQYF TGTGCCAGCAGCCTTACCGGGACAGGGGTGCGGGATACGCAGTATTTT . TRBJ2-3 TRBD1 TRBV27
CASSSGTGVDYQPQHF TGTGCCAGTAGTTCCGGGACAGGGGTTGACTATCAGCCCCAGCATTTT . TRBJ1-5 TRBD1 TRBV19
CASAGQGSEKLFF TGTGCCAGCGCGGGACAGGGCTCGGAAAAACTGTTTTTT few TRBJ1-4 TRBD1 TRBV6-5
CASRQGYTGELFF TGTGCCAGCAGACAGGGGTATACCGGGGAGCTGTTTTTT . TRBJ2-2 TRBD1 TRBV7-2
CAWKASGGQETQYF TGTGCCTGGAAGGCTAGCGGGGGCCAAGAGACCCAGTACTTC . TRBJ2-5 TRBD2 TRBV30
CASSAALDTIYF TGTGCCAGCAGCGCCGCCCTCGACACCATATATTTT . TRBJ1-3 . TRBV9
CASGTSGTSTDTQYF TGTGCCAGCGGGACTAGCGGGACCAGCACAGATACGCAGTATTTT . TRBJ2-3 TRBD2 TRBV6-5
CASSLQENTEAFF TGTGCCAGCAGCTTACAGGAAAACACTGAAGCTTTCTTT few TRBJ1-1 . TRBV7-9
CASRRQGTDTQYF TGTGCCAGCAGACGACAGGGGACAGATACGCAGTATTTT few TRBJ2-3 TRBD1 TRBV28
CASSSGQGAGQPQHF TGTGCCAGCAGTAGCGGACAGGGGGCAGGTCAGCCCCAGCATTTT . TRBJ1-5 TRBD1 TRBV6-5